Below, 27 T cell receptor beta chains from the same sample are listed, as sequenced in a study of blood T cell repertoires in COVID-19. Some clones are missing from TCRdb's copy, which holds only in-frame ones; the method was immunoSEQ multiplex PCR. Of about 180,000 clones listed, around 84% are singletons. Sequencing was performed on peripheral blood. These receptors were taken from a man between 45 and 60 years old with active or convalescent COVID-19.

In DNA, the CDR3 is TGTGCCAGTAGCCTCGCTAGCGGAGGCACCCCCTACGAGCAGTACTTC. Protein sequence: CASSLASGGTPYEQYF. The chain carries TRBV19 and TRBJ2-7; TRBD2 matches 7 bases. The CDR3 covers 16 residues. Germline lookup yields CDR1 LNHDA and CDR2 SQIVND (reference sequence). V lost 6 bases and J lost 2; bases outside the gene matches: 13.

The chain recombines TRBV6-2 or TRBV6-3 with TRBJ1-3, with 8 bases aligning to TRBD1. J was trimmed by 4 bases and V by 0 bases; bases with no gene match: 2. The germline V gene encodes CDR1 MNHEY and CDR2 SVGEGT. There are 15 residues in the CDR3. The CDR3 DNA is TGTGCCAGCAGTTACTCCGGGACAGGCGGAAACACCATATATTTT. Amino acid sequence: CASSYSGTGGNTIYF.

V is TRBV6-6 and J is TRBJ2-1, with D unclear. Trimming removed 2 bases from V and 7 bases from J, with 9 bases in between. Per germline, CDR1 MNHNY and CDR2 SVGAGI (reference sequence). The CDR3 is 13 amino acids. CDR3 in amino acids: CASSYAYYNEQFF. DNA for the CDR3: TGTGCCAGCAGTTACGCCTACTATAATGAGCAGTTCTTC.

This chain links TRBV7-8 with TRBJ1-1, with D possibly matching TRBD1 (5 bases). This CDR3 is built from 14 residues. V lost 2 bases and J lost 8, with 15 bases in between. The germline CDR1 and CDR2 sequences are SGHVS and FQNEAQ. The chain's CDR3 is CASSLRQTGTEAFF. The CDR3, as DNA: TGTGCCAGCAGCTTAAGACAGACCGGAACCGAAGCTTTCTTT.

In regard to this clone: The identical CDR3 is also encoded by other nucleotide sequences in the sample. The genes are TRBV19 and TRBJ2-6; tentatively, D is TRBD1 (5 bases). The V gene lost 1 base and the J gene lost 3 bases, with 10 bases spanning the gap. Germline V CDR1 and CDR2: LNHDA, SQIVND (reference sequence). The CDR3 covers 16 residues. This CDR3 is CASSIARADGANVLTF. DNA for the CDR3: TGTGCCAGTAGTATAGCCAGGGCTGATGGGGCCAACGTCCTGACTTTC. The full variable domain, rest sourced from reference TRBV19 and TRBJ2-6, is DGGITQSPKYLFRKEGQNVTLSCEQNLNHDAMYWYRQDPGQGLRLIYYSQIVNDFQKGDIAEGYSVSREKKESFPLTVTSAQKNPTAFYLCASSIARADGANVLTFGAGSRLTVL.

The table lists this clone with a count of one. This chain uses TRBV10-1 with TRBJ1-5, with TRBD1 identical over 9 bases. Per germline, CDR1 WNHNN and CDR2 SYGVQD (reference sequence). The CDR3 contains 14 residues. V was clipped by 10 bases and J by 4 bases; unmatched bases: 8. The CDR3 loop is CATSRTGENQPQHF. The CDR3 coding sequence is TGCGCCACCAGCCGGACAGGGGAGAATCAGCCCCAGCATTTT.

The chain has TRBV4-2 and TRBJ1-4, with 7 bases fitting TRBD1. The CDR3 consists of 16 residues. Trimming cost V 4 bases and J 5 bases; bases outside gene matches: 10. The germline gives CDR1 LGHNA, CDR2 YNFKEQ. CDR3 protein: CASSPRGQGDNEKLFF. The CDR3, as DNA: TGTGCCAGCAGCCCAAGGGGCCAGGGGGACAATGAAAAACTGTTTTTT.

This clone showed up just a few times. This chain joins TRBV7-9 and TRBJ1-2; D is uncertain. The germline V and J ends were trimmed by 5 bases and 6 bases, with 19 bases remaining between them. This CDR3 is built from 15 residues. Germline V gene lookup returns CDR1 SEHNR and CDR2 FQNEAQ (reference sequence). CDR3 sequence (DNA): TGTGCCAGCAGCCCAGAGGTACTCAGCCCGAATGGCTACACCTTC. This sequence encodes CASSPEVLSPNGYTF. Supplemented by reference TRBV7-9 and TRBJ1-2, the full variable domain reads DTGVSQNPRHKITKRGQNVTFRCDPISEHNRLYWYRQTLGQGPEFLTYFQNEAQLEKSRLLSDRFSAERPKGSFSTLEIQRTEQGDSAMYLCASSPEVLSPNGYTFGSGTRLTVV.

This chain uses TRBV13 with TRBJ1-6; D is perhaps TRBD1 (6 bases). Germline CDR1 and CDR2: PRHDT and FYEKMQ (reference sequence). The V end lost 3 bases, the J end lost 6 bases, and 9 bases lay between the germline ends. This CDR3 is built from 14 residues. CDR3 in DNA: TGTGCCAGCAGCTTGGGGACACGTAATTCACCCCTCCACTTT. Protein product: CASSLGTRNSPLHF.

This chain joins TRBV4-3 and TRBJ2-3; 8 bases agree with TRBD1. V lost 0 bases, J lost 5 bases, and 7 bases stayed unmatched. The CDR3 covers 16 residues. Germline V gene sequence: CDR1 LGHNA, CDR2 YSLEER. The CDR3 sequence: CASSQDRAGGKDTQYF. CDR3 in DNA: TGCGCCAGCAGCCAAGATCGGGCAGGGGGCAAAGATACGCAGTATTTT.

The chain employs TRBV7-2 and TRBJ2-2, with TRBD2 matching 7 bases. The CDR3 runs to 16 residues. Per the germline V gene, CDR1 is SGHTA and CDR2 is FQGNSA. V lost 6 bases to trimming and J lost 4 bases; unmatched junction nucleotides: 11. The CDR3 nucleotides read TGTGCCAGCAGACCAGCCGGGACTAAGGTCACCGGGGAGCTGTTTTTT. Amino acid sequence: CASRPAGTKVTGELFF. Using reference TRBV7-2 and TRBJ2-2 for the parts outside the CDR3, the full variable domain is GAGVSQSPSNKVTEKGKDVELRCDPISGHTALYWYRQSLGQGLEFLIYFQGNSAPDKSGLPSDRFSAERTGGSVSTLTIQRTQQEDSAVYLCASRPAGTKVTGELFFGEGSRLTVL.

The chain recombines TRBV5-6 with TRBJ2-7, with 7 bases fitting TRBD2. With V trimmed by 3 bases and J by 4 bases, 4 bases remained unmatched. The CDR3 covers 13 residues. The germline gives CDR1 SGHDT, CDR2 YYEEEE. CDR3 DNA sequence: TGTGCCAGCAGCTCCGGACTAGAATACGAGCAGTACTTC. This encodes CASSSGLEYEQYF. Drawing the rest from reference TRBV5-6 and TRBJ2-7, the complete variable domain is DAGVTQSPTHLIKTRGQQVTLRCSPKSGHDTVSWYQQALGQGPQFIFQYYEEEERQRGNFPDRFSGHQFPNYSSELNVNALLLGDSALYLCASSSGLEYEQYFGPGTRLTVT.

CDR3 sequence (DNA): TGTGCCACCAGCAGGGCCCTCGGGACAGGGGGCTACGAGCAGTACTTC. This sequence encodes CATSRALGTGGYEQYF. The rearrangement links TRBV15 to TRBJ2-7; TRBD1 agrees at 11 bases. J lost 3 bases, V lost 3 bases, and 7 bases had no gene match. Germline V gene lookup returns CDR1 LNHNV and CDR2 YYDKDF (reference sequence). CDR3 length: 16 residues.

The CDR3 loop reads CASSTSRGFDGNTIYF. CDR3 in DNA: TGTGCCAGCTCAACGAGCAGGGGGTTTGACGGAAACACCATATATTTT. V usage is TRBV18 and J usage is TRBJ1-3; 7 nucleotides match TRBD1. CDR1 KGHSH and CDR2 LQKENI come from the germline V gene. With V trimmed by 5 bases and J by 4 bases, 11 bases remained unmatched. The CDR3 is 16 residues long.

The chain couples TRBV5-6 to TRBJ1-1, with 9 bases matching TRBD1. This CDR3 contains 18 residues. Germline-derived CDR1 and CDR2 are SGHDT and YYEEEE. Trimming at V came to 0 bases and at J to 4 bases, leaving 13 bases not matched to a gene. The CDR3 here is CASSLAAGTGYYRTEAFF. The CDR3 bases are TGTGCCAGCAGCTTGGCTGCCGGGACAGGGTATTATCGCACTGAAGCTTTCTTT.

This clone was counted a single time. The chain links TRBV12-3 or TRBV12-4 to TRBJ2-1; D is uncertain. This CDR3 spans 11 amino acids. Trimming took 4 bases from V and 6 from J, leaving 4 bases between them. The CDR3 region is CASSSINEQFF. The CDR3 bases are TGTGCCAGCAGTTCCATCAATGAGCAGTTCTTC.

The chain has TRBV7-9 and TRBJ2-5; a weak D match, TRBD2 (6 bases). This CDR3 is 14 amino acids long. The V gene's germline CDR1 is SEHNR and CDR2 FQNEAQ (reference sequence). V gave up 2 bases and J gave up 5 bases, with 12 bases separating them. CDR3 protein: CASSLRLEVETQYF. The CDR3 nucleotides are TGTGCCAGCAGCTTAAGACTAGAGGTGGAGACCCAGTACTTC.

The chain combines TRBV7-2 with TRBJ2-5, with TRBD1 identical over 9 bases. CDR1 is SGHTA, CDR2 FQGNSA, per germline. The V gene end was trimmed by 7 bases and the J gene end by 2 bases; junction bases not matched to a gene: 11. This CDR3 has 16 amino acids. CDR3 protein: CASTHPRTGEQETQYF. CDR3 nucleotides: TGTGCCAGCACCCACCCGCGGACAGGGGAACAAGAGACCCAGTACTTC.

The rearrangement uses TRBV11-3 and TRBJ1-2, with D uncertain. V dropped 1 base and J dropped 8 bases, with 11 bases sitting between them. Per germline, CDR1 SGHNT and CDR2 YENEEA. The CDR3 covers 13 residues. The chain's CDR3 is CASSLVAGGGYTF. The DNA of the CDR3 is TGTGCCAGCAGCTTAGTAGCTGGAGGGGGCTACACCTTC.

The CDR3 DNA sequence: TGTGCCATCAGTGATGTTAGCGGGAGGGACACCGGGGAGCTGTTTTTT. This encodes CAISDVSGRDTGELFF. The chain carries TRBV10-3 and TRBJ2-2; 11 nucleotides align to TRBD2. CDR3 length: 16 amino acids. CDR1 ENHRY and CDR2 SYGVKD come from the germline V gene. Trimming removed 3 bases from V and 3 bases from J; junction bases left unmatched: 3.

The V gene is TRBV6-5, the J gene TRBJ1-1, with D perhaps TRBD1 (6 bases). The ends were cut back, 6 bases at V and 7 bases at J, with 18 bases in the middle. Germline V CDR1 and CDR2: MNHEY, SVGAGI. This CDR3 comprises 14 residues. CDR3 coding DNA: TGTGCCAGCAGCCCCAGGGGCAGACTGCATGAAGCTTTCTTT. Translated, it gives CASSPRGRLHEAFF.

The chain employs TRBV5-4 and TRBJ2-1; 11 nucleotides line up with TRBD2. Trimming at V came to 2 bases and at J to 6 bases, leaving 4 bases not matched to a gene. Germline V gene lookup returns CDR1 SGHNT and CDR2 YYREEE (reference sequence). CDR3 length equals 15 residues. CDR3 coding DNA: TGTGCCAGCAGCTTACTAGCGGGAGTCGGCAATGAGCAGTTCTTC. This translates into CASSLLAGVGNEQFF.

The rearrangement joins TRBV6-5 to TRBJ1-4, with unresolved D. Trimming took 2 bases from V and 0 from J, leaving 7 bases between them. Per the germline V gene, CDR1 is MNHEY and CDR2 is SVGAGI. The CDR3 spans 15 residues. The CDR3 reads CASSYRGTTNEKLFF. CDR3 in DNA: TGTGCCAGCAGTTACCGGGGTACAACTAATGAAAAACTGTTTTTT.

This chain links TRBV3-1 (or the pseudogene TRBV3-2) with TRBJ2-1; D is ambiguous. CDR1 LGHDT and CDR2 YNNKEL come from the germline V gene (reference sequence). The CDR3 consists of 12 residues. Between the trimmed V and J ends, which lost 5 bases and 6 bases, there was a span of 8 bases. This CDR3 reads CASSSYLNEQFF. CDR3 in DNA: TGTGCCAGCAGCTCCTACCTCAATGAGCAGTTCTTC.

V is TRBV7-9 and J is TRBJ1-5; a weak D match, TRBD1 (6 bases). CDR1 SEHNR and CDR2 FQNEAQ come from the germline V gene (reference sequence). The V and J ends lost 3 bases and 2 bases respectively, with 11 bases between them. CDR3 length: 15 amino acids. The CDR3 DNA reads TGTGCCAGCAGCTTGCAGGGGCAAGGCAATCAGCCCCAGCATTTT. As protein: CASSLQGQGNQPQHF.

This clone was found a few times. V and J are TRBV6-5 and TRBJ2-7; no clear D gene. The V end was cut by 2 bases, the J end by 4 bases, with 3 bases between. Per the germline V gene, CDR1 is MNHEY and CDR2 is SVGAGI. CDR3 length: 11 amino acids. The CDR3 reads CASSYLYEQYF. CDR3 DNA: TGTGCCAGCAGTTACCTATACGAGCAGTACTTC.

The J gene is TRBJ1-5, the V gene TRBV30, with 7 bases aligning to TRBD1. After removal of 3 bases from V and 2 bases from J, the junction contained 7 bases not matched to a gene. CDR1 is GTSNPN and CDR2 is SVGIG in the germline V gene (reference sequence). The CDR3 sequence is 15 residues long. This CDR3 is CAWSATGSGNQPQHF. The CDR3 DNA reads TGTGCCTGGAGCGCGACAGGGTCCGGCAATCAGCCCCAGCATTTT.